The next 32 T cell receptor beta chains were all read from a single sample in a study of beta chain features in type 1 diabetes (dated by TCRdb to the late 2010s). No antigen is known for these receptors. The library was generated by the immunoSEQ multiplex PCR assay. The entire isolated RNA was reverse transcribed using the High Capacity cDNA Reverse Transcription Kit, and thus expressed TCRB transcripts were sequenced. TCRdb mirrors the immuneACCESS table, restricted to in-frame sequences. Some clones are absent from its copies; in checked studies, under half trace to an unresolved V gene, and the reason for the others is unknown. For this sample the table gives 500,000 to 650,000 clones, of which around an eighth were detected only once. Clones ranked in the top ten supply around 0.12% of the sample. The investigation overall reported the following: A moderate but significant shortening of TCRB CDR3 length was observed in type 1 diabetes patients in all four CD4+ subsets.

Sequenced sample: naive CD4+ T cells from blood. Read against the paper, the sample's cell subset or site label means: true naive CD4+ T cells. The receptors stem from a man aged 30-40 years with type 1 diabetes.

This clone turned up a few times. CDR3 sequence reads: CAVLSRGLGLRQYF. CDR3 coding DNA: TGTGCCGTTCTAAGCAGGGGACTGGGCTTACGGCAGTACTTC. The chain has TRBV30 and TRBJ2-7; D is perhaps TRBD1 or TRBD2 (6 bases each). Germline CDR1 is GTSNPN and CDR2 is SVGIG (reference sequence). This CDR3 is built from 14 residues. Deletions cut 8 bases from V and 9 bases from J, with 26 bases between.

This clone was seen a few times. The V and J genes are TRBV13 and TRBJ2-7; D gene uncertain. In germline, CDR1 is PRHDT, CDR2 FYEKMQ (reference sequence). The CDR3 runs 14 residues. The germline V and J ends were trimmed by 0 bases and 0 bases, with 6 bases remaining between them. CDR3 in DNA: TGTGCCAGCAGCTTAGGGACACCCTCCTACGAGCAGTACTTC. Translated, it gives CASSLGTPSYEQYF.

This chain uses TRBV7-2 with TRBJ2-3; possible D gene TRBD2, 5 bases. The V end lost 4 bases, the J end lost 2 bases, and 10 bases lay between the germline ends. Per the germline V gene, CDR1 is SGHTA and CDR2 is FQGNSA. This CDR3 region has 14 residues. Written as DNA, the CDR3 is TGTGCCAGCAGCTCGGACTGGATCACAGATACGCAGTATTTT. Amino acid sequence: CASSSDWITDTQYF.

This clone has just a few counts. V gene TRBV4-2 combines with J gene TRBJ1-6; 9 bases are a match to TRBD1. J was trimmed by 10 bases and V by 4 bases; bases with no gene match: 8. The V gene's germline CDR1 is LGHNA and CDR2 YNFKEQ. The CDR3 totals 15 residues. DNA of the CDR3: TGTGCCAGCAGCCCCCTCCGGGACAGGGACTCACCCCTCCACTTT. Translation: CASSPLRDRDSPLHF.

The chain links TRBV25-1 to TRBJ1-4; D is ambiguous. Germline V lookup: CDR1 MGHDK, CDR2 SYGVNS. This CDR3 is built from 15 residues. Trimming took off 1 base at V and 7 bases at J, with 13 bases between the two ends. The CDR3 coding sequence is TGTGCCAGCAGTGAATTAGTAGGGCGCGGTGAAAAACTGTTTTTT. Translated: CASSELVGRGEKLFF.

This clone has more than one count but fewer than ten. V is TRBV6-1 and J is TRBJ1-5; weak D call: TRBD1 (5 bases). The CDR3 runs to 17 residues. V gave up 2 bases and J gave up 0 bases, with 14 bases separating them. Germline CDR1 is MNHNS and CDR2 is SASEGT. The CDR3 bases are TGTGCCAGCAGTGAAAATTTGGGGCTTGATAGCAATCAGCCCCAGCATTTT. It yields the protein CASSENLGLDSNQPQHF.

The rearrangement uses TRBV29-1 and TRBJ1-5; 9 positions match TRBD1. The CDR3 contains 13 residues. J lost 7 bases, V lost 6 bases, and 7 bases had no gene match. Looked up from germline, CDR1 is SQVTM and CDR2 is ANQGSEA. CDR3 in amino acids: CSVLTGGDQPQHF. The CDR3 DNA reads TGCAGCGTCCTTACAGGGGGCGACCAGCCCCAGCATTTT.

In its sample, this clone was seen a few times. The J gene is TRBJ1-2, the V gene TRBV7-9, with a tentative D call TRBD1 (5 bases). The CDR3 totals 13 residues. The germline V gene encodes CDR1 SEHNR and CDR2 FQNEAQ (reference sequence). Trimming pared 5 bases from V and 4 bases from J, leaving 11 bases between. The DNA for the CDR3 is TGTGCCAGCAGCCCCGGGACGGCCTATGGCTACACCTTC. It yields the protein CASSPGTAYGYTF.

To note about this clone: Within the sample, other DNA sequences also encode this same CDR3. The chain uses TRBV5-1 and TRBJ2-5, with unresolved D. The CDR3 totals 13 residues. Trimming pared 0 bases from V and 2 bases from J, leaving 5 bases between. Germline V CDR1 and CDR2: SGHRS, YFSETQ. As DNA, the CDR3 is TGCGCCAGCAGCTTGGACAATCAAGAGACCCAGTACTTC. This gives the protein CASSLDNQETQYF.

The rearrangement joins TRBV7-9 to TRBJ2-7, with TRBD2 matching 7 bases. CDR1 is SEHNR, CDR2 FQNEAQ, per germline (reference sequence). This CDR3 has 13 amino acids. The ends lost 4 bases at V and 3 bases at J; junction bases unmatched: 3. Written as DNA, the CDR3 is TGTGCCAGCAGCTCCCGGGAGGTCTACGAGCAGTACTTC. As protein: CASSSREVYEQYF.

The gene calls are TRBV7-2 and TRBJ1-1; D is possibly TRBD1 (5 bases). The CDR3 spans 14 residues. V lost 5 bases and J lost 2, with 12 bases in between. Germline loops: CDR1 SGHTA, CDR2 FQGNSA. The CDR3 DNA sequence: TGTGCCAGCAGCCCCGGGACTGTTAACACTGAAGCTTTCTTT. Translation gives CASSPGTVNTEAFF.

The CDR3 coding sequence is TGTGCCAGCAGCTTATTAAGAGCATCATCTGGAAACACCATATATTTT. As protein: CASSLLRASSGNTIYF. The chain joins TRBV7-9 to TRBJ1-3; no reliable D call. Germline V gene sequence: CDR1 SEHNR, CDR2 FQNEAQ (reference sequence). CDR3 length: 16 residues. With 2 bases removed from V and 1 base from J, the gap between germline ends came to 12 bases.

This clone was counted a few times. The chain is built from TRBV5-6 and TRBJ2-1; 11 nucleotides match TRBD1. The CDR3 runs to 15 residues. Germline V lookup: CDR1 SGHDT, CDR2 YYEEEE. After removal of 1 base from V and 5 bases from J, the junction contained 2 bases not matched to a gene. Here the CDR3 reads CASSLLGQGDNEQFF. CDR3 nucleotides: TGTGCCAGCAGCTTGCTGGGACAGGGGGACAATGAGCAGTTCTTC. The whole variable domain, remainder taken from reference TRBV5-6 and TRBJ2-1, is DAGVTQSPTHLIKTRGQQVTLRCSPKSGHDTVSWYQQALGQGPQFIFQYYEEEERQRGNFPDRFSGHQFPNYSSELNVNALLLGDSALYLCASSLLGQGDNEQFFGPGTRLTVL.

V is TRBV6-5 and J is TRBJ2-3; D is unclear. CDR1 MNHEY and CDR2 SVGAGI come from the germline V gene. Trimming shortened V by 6 bases and J by 0 bases, and 4 bases separated the two germline ends. The CDR3 is 12 residues long. The CDR3 DNA reads TGTGCCAGCAGCCAGAGCACAGATACGCAGTATTTT. Its translation: CASSQSTDTQYF.

This chain connects TRBV15 to TRBJ2-6; tentatively, D is TRBD2 (7 bases). V lost 0 bases and J lost 1, with 16 bases in between. The CDR3 is made up of 19 amino acids. CDR1 is LNHNV and CDR2 is YYDKDF in the germline V gene (reference sequence). The chain's CDR3 is CATSRDRGGGESGANVLTF. The CDR3 nucleotides read TGTGCCACCAGCAGAGATCGGGGAGGGGGAGAGTCTGGGGCCAACGTCCTGACTTTC.

This rearrangement joins TRBV9 to TRBJ1-2; tentatively, D is TRBD1 (5 bases). In germline, CDR1 is SGDLS, CDR2 YYNGEE. The V end was cut by 4 bases, the J end by 7 bases, with 20 bases between. The CDR3 covers 15 residues. The chain's CDR3 is CASSPTGVQGGGYTF. The CDR3 nucleotides are TGTGCCAGCAGCCCCACTGGGGTGCAGGGTGGTGGCTACACCTTC.

The genes are TRBV6-5 and TRBJ2-3; no clear D gene. Germline CDR1 is MNHEY and CDR2 is SVGAGI. Deletions cut 5 bases from V and 2 bases from J, with 14 bases between. The CDR3 has 15 amino acids. In DNA form, the CDR3 reads TGTGCCAGCAGTCCCGCCCGTGCGGACACAGATACGCAGTATTTT. It translates to CASSPARADTDTQYF.

This clone has just a few counts. The chain couples TRBV29-1 to TRBJ1-5, with a tentative D call TRBD1 (5 bases). Germline-derived CDR1 and CDR2 are SQVTM and ANQGSEA. This CDR3 contains 13 residues. Trimming took off 6 bases at V and 3 bases at J, with 12 bases between the two ends. The CDR3 sequence: CSVGDSSNQPQHF. The CDR3 DNA sequence: TGCAGCGTGGGTGACAGCTCCAATCAGCCCCAGCATTTT.

This clone was observed a handful of times. The CDR3 spells CASSLGRDEQFF. CDR3 nucleotides: TGTGCCAGCAGCTTAGGTCGCGATGAGCAGTTCTTC. This chain links TRBV7-6 with TRBJ2-1; D gene uncertain. V was pared by 1 base and J by 8 bases, with 6 bases between. The CDR3 spans 12 residues. CDR1 is SGHVS, CDR2 FNYEAQ, per germline.

The CDR3 nucleotides read TGTGCCAGCTCACCACCTGGCCAGGGTAGTAATGAGCAGTTCTTC. Translating gives CASSPPGQGSNEQFF. The rearrangement links TRBV18 to TRBJ2-1, with a weak D call TRBD1 (5 bases). Germline-derived CDR1 and CDR2 are KGHSH and LQKENI. V lost 0 bases to trimming and J lost 7 bases, with 13 bases between them. The CDR3 spans 15 residues.

This clone was picked up a small number of times. The chain is built from TRBV7-2 and TRBJ2-1, with no clear D. The CDR3 length is 12 residues. Trimming left V 1 base short and J 7 bases short, with 5 bases between. Germline assignment: CDR1 SGHTA and CDR2 FQGNSA. The CDR3 coding sequence is TGTGCCAGCAGCTTAGATCCTAATGAGCAGTTCTTC. Translation: CASSLDPNEQFF.

The chain links TRBV2 to TRBJ1-6; TRBD1 matches 7 bases. The V gene's germline CDR1 is SNHLY and CDR2 FYNNEI. V shed 5 bases, J shed 7 bases, and the junction held 5 bases outside the gene matches. CDR3 length: 14 residues. CDR3: CASSKGQTNSPLHF. In DNA, the CDR3 is TGTGCCAGCAGTAAGGGACAGACGAATTCACCCCTCCACTTT.

The table lists this clone with a few counts. This chain links TRBV20-1 with TRBJ2-4; no definite D call. V was clipped by 6 bases and J by 0 bases, with 3 bases between them. This CDR3 has 11 amino acids. Germline assignment: CDR1 DFQATT and CDR2 SNEGSKA (reference sequence). Written as DNA, the CDR3 is TGCAGTGCAGGAGCCAAAAACATTCAGTACTTC. Protein product: CSAGAKNIQYF.

This clone occurred a few times. V gene TRBV6-6 combines with J gene TRBJ2-3; D might be TRBD1 or TRBD2, each matching 6 bases. This CDR3 region has 16 residues. The germline V gene encodes CDR1 MNHNY and CDR2 SVGAGI (reference sequence). Trimming left V 5 bases short and J 2 bases short, with 17 bases between. The CDR3 reads CASSPGRGPFTDTQYF. The CDR3 DNA is TGTGCCAGCAGTCCCGGCCGGGGGCCGTTCACAGATACGCAGTATTTT.

Turning to this clone: Additional DNA sequences in this sample encode the identical CDR3. The chain couples TRBV11-2 to TRBJ2-6, with D unresolved. V was cut by 2 bases and J by 2 bases, with 7 bases left in between. The CDR3 loop spans 15 amino acids. Looked up from germline, CDR1 is SGHAT and CDR2 is FQNNGV. The CDR3 is CASSLYGTGANVLTF. In DNA form, the CDR3 reads TGTGCCAGCAGCTTATACGGAACTGGGGCCAACGTCCTGACTTTC.

This chain connects TRBV5-4 to TRBJ1-6; 10 bases align to TRBD1. CDR3 length: 20 amino acids. Germline V gene sequence: CDR1 SGHNT, CDR2 YYREEE (reference sequence). Trimming cost V 0 bases and J 0 bases; bases outside gene matches: 9. In DNA, the CDR3 is TGTGCCAGCAGCTTGGATTACGGGACAGGGGCGAGCTCCTATAATTCACCCCTCCACTTT. This codes for CASSLDYGTGASSYNSPLHF.

The rearrangement joins TRBV25-1 to TRBJ2-3; D not certain. Trimming left V 2 bases short and J 2 bases short, with 8 bases between. CDR1 MGHDK and CDR2 SYGVNS come from the germline V gene. CDR3 length equals 14 residues. DNA of the CDR3: TGTGCCAGCAGTGAACCAGGTTACACAGATACGCAGTATTTT. It is translated as CASSEPGYTDTQYF.

The chain combines TRBV4-3 with TRBJ2-1, with D possibly being TRBD1 (6 bases). Germline CDR1 is LGHNA and CDR2 is YSLEER. V was trimmed by 0 bases and J by 10 bases, leaving 13 bases between them. This CDR3 comprises 14 residues. CDR3 amino acids: CASSQDSRGTEQFF. CDR3 coding DNA: TGCGCCAGCAGCCAAGATAGTCGAGGGACAGAGCAGTTCTTC.

This clone was found a few times. The V call is TRBV7-2, the J call TRBJ1-5; no definite D call. From germline, CDR1 is SGHTA and CDR2 FQGNSA. V was pared by 3 bases and J by 5 bases, with 11 bases between. This CDR3 spans 14 amino acids. The CDR3 sequence is CASSFKAGDQPQHF. Here the CDR3 DNA reads TGTGCCAGCAGCTTTAAGGCGGGCGATCAGCCCCAGCATTTT.

The gene calls are TRBV5-1 and TRBJ1-2; 10 bases fit TRBD1. From germline, CDR1 is SGHRS and CDR2 YFSETQ. The length of the CDR3 is 15 residues. J was trimmed by 3 bases and V by 3 bases; bases with no gene match: 5. The CDR3 reads CASSSRDRGDYGYTF. CDR3 coding DNA: TGCGCCAGCAGCTCCCGGGACAGGGGAGACTATGGCTACACCTTC.

The chain has TRBV5-1 and TRBJ2-1; TRBD1 matches at 7 bases. CDR1 is SGHRS, CDR2 YFSETQ, per germline. Trimming removed 2 bases from V and 2 bases from J; junction bases left unmatched: 4. This CDR3 has 15 residues. In DNA form, the CDR3 reads TGCGCCAGCAGCTTAACAGGGGATACCTACAATGAGCAGTTCTTC. This encodes CASSLTGDTYNEQFF. The entire variable domain, with the rest obtained from reference TRBV5-1 and TRBJ2-1, is as follows: KAGVTQTPRYLIKTRGQQVTLSCSPISGHRSVSWYQQTPGQGLQFLFEYFSETQRNKGNFPGRFSGRQFSNSRSEMNVSTLELGDSALYLCASSLTGDTYNEQFFGPGTRLTVL.

The chain has TRBV29-1 and TRBJ1-3, with D possibly TRBD1 on 6 matching bases. This CDR3 spans 13 amino acids. V lost 6 bases and J lost 4, with 13 bases in between. The germline gives CDR1 SQVTM, CDR2 ANQGSEA. This chain's CDR3 is CSVEQGAGNTIYF. DNA for the CDR3: TGCAGCGTCGAACAGGGAGCGGGAAACACCATATATTTT. Full variable domain (remainder filled in from reference TRBV29-1 and TRBJ1-3): SAVISQKPSRDICQRGTSLTIQCQVDSQVTMMFWYRQQPGQSLTLIATANQGSEATYESGFVIDKFPISRPNLTFSTLTVSNMSPEDSSIYLCSVEQGAGNTIYFGEGSWLTVV.